Listed below are T cell receptor beta chains from one sample, sequenced in a study of T cell repertoires in cytomegalovirus infection. TCRdb fed the reads into MiXCR, producing one record per CDR3 protein. The sample consists of around 320,000 distinct CDR3 sequences, more than 8% of them appearing once. What was sequenced was PBMCs. The receptors come from a human donor in good health (CMV status not recorded). Some clones in this sample may be carry-over from other donors' samples. Both conserved end residues are part of each CDR3. A D gene is named only where the DNA matches it firmly. Not every row has a clone size; where given, it reads once, few, many or a size class.

many	TRBD2	TRBV7-2	TRBJ2-3	CASSTRTSEWSTQYF	TGTGCCAGCAGCACTCGGACTAGCGAATGGTCTACGCAGTATTTT
-	-	TRBV10-3	TRBJ2-1	CATRDGSYNEQFF	TGTGCCACCCGGGACGGCTCCTACAATGAGCAGTTCTTC
many	-	TRBV6-6	TRBJ2-1	CASSPRKGRYNEQFF	TGTGCCAGCAGTCCGAGGAAGGGGCGCTACAATGAGCAGTTCTTC
many	-	TRBV6-5	TRBJ2-3	CASTPTPGTDTQYF	TGTGCCAGCACCCCAACGCCGGGTACAGATACGCAGTATTTT
many	-	TRBV7-2	TRBJ2-5	CASSLGLSQETQYF	TGTGCCAGCAGCTTAGGACTCAGCCAAGAGACCCAGTACTTC
-	-	TRBV9	TRBJ2-5	CASSVASGALQETQYF	TGTGCCAGCAGCGTAGCGTCAGGGGCTCTCCAAGAGACCCAGTACTTC
many	-	TRBV7-2	TRBJ1-5	CASSLEGGQPQHF	TGTGCCAGCAGCTTAGAGGGAGGTCAGCCCCAGCATTTT
-	-	TRBV7-2	TRBJ2-7	CASSLGRAFSYEQYF	TGTGCCAGCAGCCTCGGACGGGCGTTCTCCTACGAGCAGTACTTC
-	-	TRBV7-9	TRBJ1-1	CASSVDPADEAFF	TGTGCCAGCAGCGTCGACCCCGCAGATGAAGCTTTCTTT
few	-	TRBV7-6	TRBJ2-1	CASSLTLNEQFF	TGTGCCAGCAGCTTGACTTTGAATGAGCAGTTCTTC
many	-	TRBV6-2/TRBV6-3	TRBJ2-7	CASSYSIRRYHEQYF	TGTGCCAGCAGTTACTCGATCCGCCGCTATCACGAGCAGTACTTC